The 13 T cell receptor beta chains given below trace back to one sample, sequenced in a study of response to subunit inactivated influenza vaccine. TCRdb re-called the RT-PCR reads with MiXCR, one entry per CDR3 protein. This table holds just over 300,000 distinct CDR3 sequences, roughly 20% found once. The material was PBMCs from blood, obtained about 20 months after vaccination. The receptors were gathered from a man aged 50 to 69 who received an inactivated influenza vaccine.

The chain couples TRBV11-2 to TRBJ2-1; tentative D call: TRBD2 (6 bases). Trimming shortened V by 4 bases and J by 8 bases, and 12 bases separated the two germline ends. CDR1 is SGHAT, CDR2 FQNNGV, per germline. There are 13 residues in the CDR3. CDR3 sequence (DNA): TGTGCCAGCAGCTGGGGGACTTCGGATGAGCAGTTCTTC. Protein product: CASSWGTSDEQFF.

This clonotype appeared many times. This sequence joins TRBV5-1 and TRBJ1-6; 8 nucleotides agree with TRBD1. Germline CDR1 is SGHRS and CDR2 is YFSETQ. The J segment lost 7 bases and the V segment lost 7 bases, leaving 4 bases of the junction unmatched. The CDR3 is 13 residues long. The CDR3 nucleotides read TGCGCCAGCGGACAGGGAGTCAATTCACCCCTCCACTTT. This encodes CASGQGVNSPLHF. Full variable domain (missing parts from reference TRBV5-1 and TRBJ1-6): KAGVTQTPRYLIKTRGQQVTLSCSPISGHRSVSWYQQTPGQGLQFLFEYFSETQRNKGNFPGRFSGRQFSNSRSEMNVSTLELGDSALYLCASGQGVNSPLHFGNGTRLTVT.

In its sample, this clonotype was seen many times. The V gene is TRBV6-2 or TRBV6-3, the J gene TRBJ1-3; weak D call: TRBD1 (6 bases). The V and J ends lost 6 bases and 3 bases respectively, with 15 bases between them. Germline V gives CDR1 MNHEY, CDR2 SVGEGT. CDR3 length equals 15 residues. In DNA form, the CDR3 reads TGTGCCAGCAGAGCGACAGGCGGCGGTGGAAACACCATATATTTT. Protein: CASRATGGGGNTIYF.

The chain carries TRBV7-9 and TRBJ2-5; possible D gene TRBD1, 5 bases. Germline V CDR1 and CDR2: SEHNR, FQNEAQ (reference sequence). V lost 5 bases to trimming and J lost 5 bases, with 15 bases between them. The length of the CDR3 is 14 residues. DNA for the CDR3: TGTGCCAGCAGCCCGAGCCAGGGCAGGGAGACCCAGTACTTC. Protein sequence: CASSPSQGRETQYF.

The CDR3: CASSSLAGPNTGELFF. The CDR3 coding sequence is TGTGCCAGCAGCTCCCTAGCGGGACCGAACACCGGGGAGCTGTTTTTT. V and J are TRBV7-9 and TRBJ2-2; 9 bases line up with TRBD2. Germline assignment: CDR1 SEHNR and CDR2 FQNEAQ (reference sequence). This CDR3 has 16 residues. The V segment lost 4 bases and the J segment 0 bases; nucleotides outside the gene matches: 3. The full variable domain, its missing parts supplied by reference TRBV7-9 and TRBJ2-2, is DTGVSQNPRHKITKRGQNVTFRCDPISEHNRLYWYRQTLGQGPEFLTYFQNEAQLEKSRLLSDRFSAERPKGSFSTLEIQRTEQGDSAMYLCASSSLAGPNTGELFFGEGSRLTVL.

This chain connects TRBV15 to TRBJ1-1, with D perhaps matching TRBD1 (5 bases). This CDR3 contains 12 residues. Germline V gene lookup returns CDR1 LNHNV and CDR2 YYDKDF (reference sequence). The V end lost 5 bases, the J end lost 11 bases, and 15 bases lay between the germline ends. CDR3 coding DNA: TGTGCCACCAGCCCCCACGGGGGTTCCGCTTTCTTT. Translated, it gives CATSPHGGSAFF.

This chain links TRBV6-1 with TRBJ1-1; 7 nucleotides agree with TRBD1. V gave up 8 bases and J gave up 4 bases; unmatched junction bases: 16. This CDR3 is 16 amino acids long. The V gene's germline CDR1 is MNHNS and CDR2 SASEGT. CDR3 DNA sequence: TGTGCCAGCGGATTAGGGGGCGCTGGGGGCCCCACTGAAGCTTTCTTT. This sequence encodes CASGLGGAGGPTEAFF.

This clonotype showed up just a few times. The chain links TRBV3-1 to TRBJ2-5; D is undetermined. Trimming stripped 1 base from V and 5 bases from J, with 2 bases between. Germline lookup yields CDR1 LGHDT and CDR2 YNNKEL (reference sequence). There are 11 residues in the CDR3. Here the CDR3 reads CASSQVETQYF. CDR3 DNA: TGTGCCAGCAGCCAAGTGGAGACCCAGTACTTC.

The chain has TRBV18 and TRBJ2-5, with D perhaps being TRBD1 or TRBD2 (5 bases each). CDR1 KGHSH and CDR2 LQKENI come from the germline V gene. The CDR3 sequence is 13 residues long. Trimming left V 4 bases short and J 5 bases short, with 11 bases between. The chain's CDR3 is CASSRGPEETQYF. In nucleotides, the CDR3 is TGTGCCAGCTCACGGGGACCAGAGGAGACCCAGTACTTC.

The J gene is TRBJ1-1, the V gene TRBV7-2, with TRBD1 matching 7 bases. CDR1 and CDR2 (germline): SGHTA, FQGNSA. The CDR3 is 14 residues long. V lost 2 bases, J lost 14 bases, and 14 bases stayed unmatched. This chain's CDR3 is CASSLSGQAALEFF. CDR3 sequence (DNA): TGTGCCAGCAGCTTATCTGGACAGGCGGCACTTGAGTTCTTT.

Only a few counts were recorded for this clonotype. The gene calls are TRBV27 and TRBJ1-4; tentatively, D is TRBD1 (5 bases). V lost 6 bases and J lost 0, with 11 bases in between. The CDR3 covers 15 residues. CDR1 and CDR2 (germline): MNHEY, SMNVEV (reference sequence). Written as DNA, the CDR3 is TGTGCCAGCAGAAGGGACCCTGCAACTAATGAAAAACTGTTTTTT. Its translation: CASRRDPATNEKLFF.

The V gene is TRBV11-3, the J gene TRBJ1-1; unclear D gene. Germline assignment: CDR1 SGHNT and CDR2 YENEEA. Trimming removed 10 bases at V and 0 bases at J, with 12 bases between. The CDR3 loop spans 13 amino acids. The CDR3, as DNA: TGTGCCACCCGGGAGGGCATGAACACTGAAGCTTTCTTT. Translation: CATREGMNTEAFF. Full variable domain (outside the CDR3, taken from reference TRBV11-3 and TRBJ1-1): EAGVVQSPRYKIIEKKQPVAFWCNPISGHNTLYWYLQNLGQGPELLIRYENEEAVDDSQLPKDRFSAERLKGVDSTLKIQPAELGDSAVYLCATREGMNTEAFFGQGTRLTVV.

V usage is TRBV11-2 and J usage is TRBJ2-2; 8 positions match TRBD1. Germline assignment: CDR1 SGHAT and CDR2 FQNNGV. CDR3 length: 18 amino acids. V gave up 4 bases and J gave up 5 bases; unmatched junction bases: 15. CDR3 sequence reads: CASSSFRTGRTGTGELFF. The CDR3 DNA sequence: TGTGCCAGCAGCTCTTTTCGGACAGGGCGGACGGGTACCGGGGAGCTGTTTTTT.